The rows below give T cell receptor beta chains drawn from one sample of a study of T cell repertoires in cytomegalovirus infection. TCRdb re-analysed the reads in MiXCR, keeping a single row per CDR3 protein. The table includes 200,000 to 300,000 distinct CDR3 sequences, roughly 15% detected once. The material sequenced was PBMCs. The receptors shown here come from a human donor in good health (CMV status not recorded). Some clones in this sample may be carry-over from other donors' samples. The CDR3 runs from the conserved cysteine through the conserved F or W. Each record gives: CDR3 length, V gene, J gene, clone size, D gene, CDR3 protein, CDR3 DNA. D genes are given only for firm matches. Only part of the rows carry a size: once, few, many, or a class if the clone is expanded.

>15|TRBV11-2|TRBJ2-3|few|TRBD1
CASSIGTGDTDTQYF
TGTGCCAGCAGTATCGGGACAGGGGACACAGATACGCAGTATTTT
>13|TRBV19|TRBJ1-1|many|TRBD1
CASSIGTGDEAFF
TGTGCCAGTAGTATCGGGACAGGGGATGAAGCTTTCTTT
>15|TRBV20-1|TRBJ2-3|-|-
CSARDFLSLADTQYF
TGCAGTGCTAGAGATTTTCTTAGCTTGGCAGATACGCAGTATTTT
>15|TRBV7-3|TRBJ1-2|-|-
CASSLIGRQDYGYTF
TGTGCCAGCAGCTTAATCGGAAGACAGGACTATGGCTACACCTTC
>14|TRBV7-9|TRBJ1-5|many|-
CASSLNRGNQPQHF
TGTGCCAGCAGTTTAAACAGGGGCAATCAGCCCCAGCATTTT
>15|TRBV27|TRBJ2-2|-|TRBD2
CASKLLAENTGELFF
TGTGCCAGCAAGCTACTAGCGGAGAACACCGGGGAGCTGTTTTTT
>15|TRBV10-3|TRBJ1-2|few|TRBD1
CAISDVTGANYGYTF
TGTGCCATCAGTGATGTTACAGGGGCTAACTATGGCTACACCTTC
>13|TRBV12-3/TRBV12-4|TRBJ2-7|many|TRBD1
CASSSGTGGEQYF
TGTGCCAGCAGTTCCGGGACAGGGGGCGAGCAGTACTTC
>14|TRBV6-5|TRBJ2-3|-|-
CASSYSLSTDTQYF
TGTGCCAGCAGTTACTCGCTCAGCACAGATACGCAGTATTTT
>14|TRBV7-3|TRBJ2-2|-|TRBD1
CASSPDRGGGELFF
TGTGCCAGCAGCCCGGACAGGGGGGGCGGGGAGCTGTTTTTT
>14|TRBV6-1|TRBJ2-7|many|-
CASSPPGGRGEQYF
TGTGCCAGCAGCCCCCCGGGGGGCAGGGGCGAGCAGTACTTC
>17|TRBV5-5|TRBJ2-1|many|-
CASSLSEGPPQHNEQFF
TGTGCCAGCAGCTTGTCGGAGGGACCACCCCAGCACAATGAGCAGTTCTTC
>15|TRBV5-1|TRBJ2-5|-|-
CASSLAPTSQETQYF
TGCGCCAGCAGCTTGGCCCCGACGAGCCAAGAGACCCAGTACTTC
>14|TRBV20-1|TRBJ2-3|-|TRBD2
CSASELAGPDTQYF
TGCAGTGCTAGTGAACTAGCGGGACCAGATACGCAGTATTTT
>14|TRBV7-2|TRBJ2-5|many|-
CASSLWGPGETQYF
TGTGCCAGCAGCTTATGGGGGCCCGGGGAGACCCAGTACTTC
>15|TRBV12-3/TRBV12-4|TRBJ2-1|-|TRBD2
CASSLGGGKTNEQFF
TGTGCCAGCAGTTTGGGGGGAGGGAAAACCAATGAGCAGTTCTTC
>15|TRBV7-9|TRBJ2-5|many|TRBD2
CASSAGLAEPETQYF
TGTGCCAGCAGCGCGGGACTAGCGGAACCAGAGACCCAGTACTTC
>16|TRBV20-1|TRBJ1-6|many|-
CSARGPSGPYNSPLHF
TGCAGTGCTCGTGGGCCCTCAGGGCCCTATAATTCACCCCTCCACTTT
>15|TRBV7-9|TRBJ1-2|many|-
CASSLGSQGRGGYTF
TGTGCCAGCAGCTTGGGATCTCAGGGGCGCGGTGGCTACACCTTC
>15|TRBV7-6|TRBJ2-1|many|TRBD2
CASSSPTSGSYEQFF
TGTGCCAGCAGCTCCCCGACTAGCGGGAGCTATGAGCAGTTCTTC
>17|TRBV12-3/TRBV12-4|TRBJ1-1|-|-
CASTPLGGKAVHAEAFF
TGTGCCAGCACCCCCTTGGGGGGGAAAGCGGTTCACGCTGAAGCTTTCTTT
>11|TRBV2|TRBJ1-2|many|-
CASSLRSGYTF
TGTGCCAGCAGCCTACGGTCTGGCTACACCTTC
>14|TRBV29-1|TRBJ2-3|few|TRBD2
CSVETLAGGDTQYF
TGCAGCGTTGAGACGCTAGCGGGAGGGGATACGCAGTATTTT
>17|TRBV7-6|TRBJ2-2|-|TRBD2
CASGLLSGGAYTGELFF
TGTGCCAGCGGCTTACTCAGCGGGGGGGCCTACACCGGGGAGCTGTTTTTT
>17|TRBV7-2|TRBJ2-4|many|-
CASSLPRDRLAKNIQYF
TGTGCCAGCAGCTTACCCCGGGACCGATTAGCCAAAAACATTCAGTACTTC
>16|TRBV12-3/TRBV12-4|TRBJ1-5|-|TRBD1
CASRTGTGSSNQPQHF
TGTGCCAGCAGAACTGGGACAGGCTCTTCCAATCAGCCCCAGCATTTT
>14|TRBV28|TRBJ2-2|many|-
CASRPGLIGGELFF
TGTGCCAGCAGGCCAGGGCTAATCGGCGGGGAGCTGTTTTTT
>14|TRBV20-1|TRBJ2-7|many|-
CSASLLGAPYEQYF
TGCAGTGCTAGTCTTTTAGGGGCCCCCTACGAGCAGTACTTC
>14|TRBV7-9|TRBJ1-4|-|-
CASSEGETNEKLFF
TGTGCCAGCAGCGAGGGGGAGACTAATGAAAAACTGTTTTTT
>15|TRBV2|TRBJ2-1|-|-
CASSAALRSGNEQFF
TGTGCCAGCAGTGCCGCCCTCAGGTCAGGCAATGAGCAGTTCTTC
>14|TRBV10-3|TRBJ2-2|-|-
CATKPGQNTGELFF
TGTGCCACCAAGCCGGGACAAAACACCGGGGAGCTGTTTTTT
>16|TRBV29-1|TRBJ2-3|few|TRBD1
CSVAGTGDFLTDTQYF
TGCAGCGTTGCGGGGACAGGGGACTTTCTCACAGATACGCAGTATTTT
>16|TRBV5-4|TRBJ2-2|many|-
CASSLFTGSNTGELFF
TGTGCCAGCAGCTTGTTTACAGGATCGAACACCGGGGAGCTGTTTTTT
>17|TRBV15|TRBJ1-4|few|-
CATSGIPGRGEGEKLFF
TGTGCCACCAGCGGTATTCCGGGCAGGGGAGAAGGTGAAAAACTGTTTTTT
>15|TRBV15|TRBJ2-3|few|TRBD2
CATTLAGESTDTQYF
TGTGCCACAACACTAGCGGGGGAAAGCACAGATACGCAGTATTTT
>16|TRBV14|TRBJ2-1|-|TRBD2
CASSHLAGAFYNEQFF
TGTGCCAGCAGCCACTTAGCGGGGGCTTTTTACAATGAGCAGTTCTTC
>16|TRBV7-2|TRBJ2-2|many|-
CASSLTGQTYTGELFF
TGTGCCAGCAGCTTAACAGGGCAAACTTACACCGGGGAGCTGTTTTTT
>15|TRBV19|TRBJ2-1|few|TRBD2
CASSIEAGGVREQFF
TGTGCCAGTAGTATAGAGGCGGGGGGCGTTCGTGAGCAGTTCTTC
>13|TRBV18|TRBJ1-6|few|-
CASCEGEDSPLHF
TGTGCCAGCTGTGAGGGGGAGGATTCACCCCTCCACTTT
>15|TRBV2|TRBJ2-3|few|TRBD2
CASSLGLAGRDTQYF
TGTGCCAGCAGTCTTGGACTAGCCGGTAGGGATACGCAGTATTTT
>19|TRBV3-1|TRBJ2-1|many|TRBD2
CASSERLAGLGDSYNEQFF
TGTGCCAGCAGCGAACGACTAGCGGGTCTGGGCGACTCCTACAATGAGCAGTTCTTC
>13|TRBV29-1|TRBJ2-3|many|-
CSVVSGRADTQYF
TGCAGCGTTGTGTCTGGGCGGGCAGATACGCAGTATTTT
>11|TRBV7-3|TRBJ2-6|few|-
CASSRTGNLTF
TGTGCCAGCAGCCGAACAGGAAACCTGACTTTC
>14|TRBV7-2|TRBJ2-7|many|-
CASSRGISGYEQYF
TGTGCCAGCAGCCGGGGGATATCGGGCTACGAGCAGTACTTC
>14|TRBV7-2|TRBJ2-2|many|TRBD1
CASSSGTGRRELFF
TGTGCCAGCAGCTCCGGGACAGGGAGACGGGAGCTGTTTTTT
>15|TRBV20-1|TRBJ1-4|few|TRBD1
CSADQGVGTNEKLFF
TGCAGTGCGGATCAGGGGGTAGGCACTAATGAAAAACTGTTTTTT
>17|TRBV27|TRBJ2-6|-|TRBD2
CATGYWASGSGANVLTF
TGTGCCACGGGGTATTGGGCTAGCGGCTCTGGGGCCAACGTCCTGACTTTC
>15|TRBV20-1|TRBJ2-7|-|-
CSARDRRTGPNEQYF
TGCAGTGCTAGAGATCGCAGAACGGGCCCCAACGAGCAGTACTTC
>18|TRBV7-2|TRBJ2-7|many|TRBD2
CASSLMPAGGQSSYEQYF
TGTGCCAGCAGCTTAATGCCAGCGGGGGGCCAAAGCTCCTACGAGCAGTACTTC
>13|TRBV20-1|TRBJ2-7|-|-
CSASDRFLGEQYF
TGCAGTGCTAGTGACAGGTTCCTTGGGGAGCAGTACTTC
>17|TRBV28|TRBJ2-3|many|TRBD2
CASSLGLAGVWTDTQYF
TGTGCCAGCAGCCTGGGACTAGCGGGAGTTTGGACAGATACGCAGTATTTT
>16|TRBV15|TRBJ2-2|few|-
CATSRDQSANTGELFF
TGTGCCACCAGCAGAGACCAGTCGGCGAACACCGGGGAGCTGTTTTTT
>13|TRBV7-2|TRBJ2-2|many|TRBD1
CAIGTGGTGELFF
TGTGCCATCGGGACAGGGGGCACCGGGGAGCTGTTTTTT
>14|TRBV20-1|TRBJ2-3|-|-
CSAREELGTDTQYF
TGCAGTGCTAGAGAGGAACTAGGCACAGATACGCAGTATTTT
>15|TRBV11-2|TRBJ2-7|-|TRBD2
CASSLGAGGLREQYF
TGTGCCAGCAGCTTAGGGGCGGGGGGGCTTCGCGAGCAGTACTTC
>15|TRBV6-5|TRBJ1-3|many|-
CASSYSWSSGNTIYF
TGTGCCAGCAGTTACTCCTGGTCCTCTGGAAACACCATATATTTT
>16|TRBV7-2|TRBJ2-1|many|TRBD2
CASSLQGGGKNNEQFF
TGTGCCAGCAGCTTACAAGGCGGGGGGAAAAACAATGAGCAGTTCTTC
>15|TRBV7-6|TRBJ2-7|many|-
CASSLATDGRDEQYF
TGTGCCAGCAGCTTAGCGACCGACGGGCGCGACGAGCAGTACTTC